Each of the 6 T cell receptor beta chains below was sequenced from the same sample in a study of T cell responses to AZD1222 COVID-19 vaccine. Repertoires were generated with immunoSEQ multiplex PCR, while TCRdb's copy carries only in-frame clones and drops some. The sample lists approximately 130,000 clones; roughly 92% were seen once. The specimen was peripheral blood, collected 28 days after the second AZD1222 dose. These receptor sequences come from an adult who received the AZD1222 COVID-19 vaccine.

The V and J genes are TRBV28 and TRBJ1-6, with no clear D. V was clipped by 3 bases and J by 8 bases, with 11 bases between them. Per germline, CDR1 MDHEN and CDR2 SYDVKM. The CDR3 spans 14 residues. The CDR3, as DNA: TGTGCCAGCAGTTTGCCTGGGGAAGATTCACCCCTCCACTTT. It translates to CASSLPGEDSPLHF.

This chain joins TRBV5-6 and TRBJ2-5; TRBD2 agrees at 8 bases. J gave up 3 bases and V 3 bases, and 4 bases lay outside the gene matches. There are 14 residues in the CDR3. From germline, CDR1 is SGHDT and CDR2 YYEEEE. CDR3 amino acids: CASSSIGGEETQYF. The CDR3 nucleotides read TGTGCCAGCAGCTCGATCGGGGGGGAAGAGACCCAGTACTTC.

As for this clone: Other DNA sequences in this specimen translate into the identical CDR3. The rearrangement links TRBV18 to TRBJ1-3, with no clear D. The V end was cut by 3 bases, the J end by 1 base, with 1 base between. The CDR3 is 12 amino acids. The germline gives CDR1 KGHSH, CDR2 LQKENI. CDR3 residues: CASSPSGNTIYF. CDR3 bases: TGTGCCAGCTCACCTTCTGGAAACACCATATATTTT. Supplemented by reference TRBV18 and TRBJ1-3, the full variable domain reads NAGVMQNPRHLVRRRGQEARLRCSPMKGHSHVYWYRQLPEEGLKFMVYLQKENIIDESGMPKERFSAEFPKEGPSILRIQQVVRGDSAAYFCASSPSGNTIYFGEGSWLTVV.

The CDR3 nucleotides read TGTGCCAGCAGTTACTCGGCAGAAGAAAAACTGTTTTTT. This sequence encodes CASSYSAEEKLFF. This sequence joins TRBV6-5 and TRBJ1-4, with D unresolved. V was trimmed by 0 bases and J by 8 bases, leaving 7 bases between them. There are 13 residues in the CDR3. Germline CDR1 MNHEY, CDR2 SVGAGI.

The rearrangement uses TRBV30 and TRBJ1-5; 9 bases map to TRBD1. The length of the CDR3 is 14 residues. J was trimmed by 7 bases and V by 2 bases; bases with no gene match: 6. CDR1 and CDR2 from the germline V gene are GTSNPN and SVGIG (reference sequence). CDR3 in amino acids: CAWSYTGGAQPQHF. In DNA, the CDR3 is TGTGCCTGGAGTTATACAGGGGGCGCGCAGCCCCAGCATTTT.

Regarding this clone: Other DNA sequences of this sample code for an identical CDR3. This chain links TRBV7-9 with TRBJ1-5, with D perhaps matching TRBD1 (6 bases). Trimming removed 5 bases at V and 7 bases at J, with 9 bases between. CDR3 size: 12 residues. Germline V CDR1 and CDR2: SEHNR, FQNEAQ (reference sequence). CDR3 residues: CASSLGQQPQHF. The CDR3 nucleotides are TGTGCCAGCAGCCTAGGACAGCAGCCCCAGCATTTT. The full variable domain, with the rest looked up from reference TRBV7-9 and TRBJ1-5, is DTGVSQNPRHKITKRGQNVTFRCDPISEHNRLYWYRQTLGQGPEFLTYFQNEAQLEKSRLLSDRFSAERPKGSFSTLEIQRTEQGDSAMYLCASSLGQQPQHFGDGTRLSIL.